This entry is about one T cell receptor (beta chain). What it binds is unknown. The data originate from a study of cytomegalovirus exposure and HLA in healthy donors. Study conclusions and caveats: The study assumed roughly uniform donor sequencing depth for presence/absence analyses. Most of the CMV-associated TCR beta chains (in a later analysis) appeared to be HLA-restricted. An analysis was carried out later, and it reportedly showed fewer N-insertions in an Asian-associated ancestry cluster than the 666-donor mean.

Trimming at V came to 4 bases and at J to 5 bases, leaving 11 bases not matched to a gene. The CDR3 has 16 residues. Germline-derived CDR1 and CDR2 are MDHEN and SYDVKM. The PCR was carried out with 60 Vbeta primers and 13 Jbeta primers. Using immunoSEQ multiplex PCR, the repertoire was profiled, and TCRdb retains in-frame clones only, with some absent. The data contain about 160,000 clones, roughly four fifths of them singletons. The genes are TRBV28 and TRBJ1-5, with 7 bases identical to TRBD1. The sequenced material came from PBMCs. This clonotype was sampled from a woman aged 40 to 55 in good health and CMV-seronegative. This CDR3 reads CASSSPGQGEDQPQHF. In DNA, the CDR3 is TGTGCCAGCAGTTCCCCGGGCCAGGGGGAAGATCAGCCCCAGCATTTT.